This T cell receptor (beta chain) is from a study of human T cells and chemical hapten exposure. Noted time point: patch test 1, 2 weeks after DPC sensitization. Treatment reported: therapeutic diphenylcyclopropenone sensitization with weekly scalp DPC. Extraction yielded total RNA from whole blood (unfractionated). Study results and limitations: Alopecia affecting every donor means their immune response may not match healthy people's.

The V and J ends lost 4 bases and 1 base respectively, with 19 bases between them. The length of the CDR3 is 17 residues. Per germline, CDR1 SEHNR and CDR2 FQNEAQ (reference sequence). TCRdb analysed the RACE reads with MiXCR anew, one entry per CDR3 protein. The sample has about 360,000 distinct CDR3 sequences; under 9% are singletons. This clonotype occurred a few times. Its antigen is as yet unknown. This sequence originates from a woman younger than 35 with alopecia areata. Some clones in this sample may be carry-over from other donors' samples. The chain links TRBV7-9 to TRBJ1-1; D perhaps matches TRBD1 (6 bases). Specimen: whole blood, collected in connection with sensitization to the hapten diphenylcyclopropenone (DPC). The CDR3 protein is CASSSKLGRGPNTEAFF. Written as DNA, the CDR3 is TGTGCCAGCAGCTCAAAGTTGGGCAGGGGCCCGAACACTGAAGCTTTCTTT.